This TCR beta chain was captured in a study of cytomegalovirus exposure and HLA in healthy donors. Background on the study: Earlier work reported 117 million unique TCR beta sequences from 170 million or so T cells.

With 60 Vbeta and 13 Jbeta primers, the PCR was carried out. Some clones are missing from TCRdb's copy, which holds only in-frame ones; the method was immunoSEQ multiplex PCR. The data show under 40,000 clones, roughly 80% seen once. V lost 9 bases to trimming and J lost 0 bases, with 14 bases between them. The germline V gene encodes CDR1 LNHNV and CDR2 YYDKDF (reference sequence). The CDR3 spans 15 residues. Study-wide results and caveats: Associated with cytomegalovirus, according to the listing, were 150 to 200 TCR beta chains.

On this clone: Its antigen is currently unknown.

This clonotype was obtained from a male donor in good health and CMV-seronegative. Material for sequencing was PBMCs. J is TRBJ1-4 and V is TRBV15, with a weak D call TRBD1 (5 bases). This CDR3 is CATSTGGTTNEKLFF. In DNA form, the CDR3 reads TGTGCCACTTCAACGGGGGGGACAACTAATGAAAAACTGTTTTTT.